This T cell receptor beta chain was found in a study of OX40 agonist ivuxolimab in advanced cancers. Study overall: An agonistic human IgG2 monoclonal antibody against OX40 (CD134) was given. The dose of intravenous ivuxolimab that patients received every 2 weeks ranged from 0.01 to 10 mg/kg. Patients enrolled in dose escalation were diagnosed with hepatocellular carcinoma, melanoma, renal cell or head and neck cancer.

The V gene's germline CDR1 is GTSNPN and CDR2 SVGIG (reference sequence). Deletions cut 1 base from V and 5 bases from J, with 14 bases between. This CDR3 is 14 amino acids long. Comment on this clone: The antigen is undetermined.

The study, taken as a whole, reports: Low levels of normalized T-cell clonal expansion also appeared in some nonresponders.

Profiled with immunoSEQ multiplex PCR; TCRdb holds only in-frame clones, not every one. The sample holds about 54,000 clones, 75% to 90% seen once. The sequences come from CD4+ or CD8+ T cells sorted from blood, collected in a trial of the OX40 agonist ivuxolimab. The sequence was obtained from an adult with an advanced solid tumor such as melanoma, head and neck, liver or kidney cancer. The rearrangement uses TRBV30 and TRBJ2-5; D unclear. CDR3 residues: CAWSGTLLGETQYF. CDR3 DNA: TGTGCCTGGAGTGGTACCCTCCTCGGGGAGACCCAGTACTTC.